What follows describes a single T cell receptor beta chain. Original data processing: Estimation of nucleated cell counts relied on the amplification of reference gene primers. Sequencing used immunoSEQ multiplex PCR; TCRdb keeps in-frame clones, though not all of them. The V and J calls and clone size come from that table; D and trimming were worked out from the DNA. The repertoire has roughly 30,000 clones, about two thirds of them found once; the top ten carry roughly 21%. This record comes from a study of blood T cell repertoires in COVID-19. Study overall: The United States, Italy and Spain supplied acute and convalescent COVID-19 samples.

The CDR3 totals 15 residues. Trimming pared 4 bases from V and 7 bases from J, leaving 19 bases between. Germline CDR1 PRHDT, CDR2 FYEKMQ (reference sequence). V usage is TRBV13 and J usage is TRBJ1-2; D may be TRBD1 (6 bases). This TCR was recovered from a boy aged 2 to 10 with active or convalescent COVID-19. The source material was peripheral blood. The CDR3 DNA reads as TGTGCCAGCAGCTCGAAGGGGACACCGGTAGGTGGCTACACCTTC. Translating it yields CASSSKGTPVGGYTF.